Listed below are T cell receptor beta chains from one sample, sequenced in a study of blood T cell repertoires in COVID-19. This table comes from immunoSEQ multiplex PCR, and its TCRdb copy is limited to in-frame clones, with some not included. The sample yields some 100,000 clones, approximately 88% seen once. Sequenced material: peripheral blood. These receptors originate from a woman aged 55-69 years with acute or convalescent COVID-19. CDR3s include the opening cysteine and the closing phenylalanine or tryptophan. The order of the fields is CDR3 DNA, CDR3 protein, CDR3 length, clone size, V gene, D gene, J gene. A D gene is named only where the DNA matches it firmly. Expanded clones get a size class; other rows say once, few or many, or leave the size out.

CDR3nt: TGTGCCAGCAGGGGGTTAGGAGGGCACTACGGTGGCTACACCTTC; CDR3aa: CASRGLGGHYGGYTF; len: 15; abundance: -; v_gene: TRBV2; d_gene: -; j_gene: TRBJ1-2
CDR3nt: TGCAGCTCGAACGATGGGGGAGGCACTGAAGCTTTCTTT; CDR3aa: CSSNDGGGTEAFF; len: 13; abundance: -; v_gene: TRBV29-1; d_gene: -; j_gene: TRBJ1-1
CDR3nt: TGTGCCACCAGCCGGGACAGGGGGAACACTGAAGCTTTCTTT; CDR3aa: CATSRDRGNTEAFF; len: 14; abundance: -; v_gene: TRBV15; d_gene: TRBD1; j_gene: TRBJ1-1
CDR3nt: TGTGCCAGCAGCTCCCGGGACAGACCGAACACCGGGGAGCTGTTTTTT; CDR3aa: CASSSRDRPNTGELFF; len: 16; abundance: -; v_gene: TRBV5-4; d_gene: TRBD1; j_gene: TRBJ2-2
CDR3nt: TGTGCCAGCTCGTACAGTACGGGAAACTATGGCTACACCTTC; CDR3aa: CASSYSTGNYGYTF; len: 14; abundance: -; v_gene: TRBV18; d_gene: -; j_gene: TRBJ1-2
CDR3nt: TGTGCCAGTAGTATTTTAACAGGGACAGGGCTATATGGCTACACCTTC; CDR3aa: CASSILTGTGLYGYTF; len: 16; abundance: -; v_gene: TRBV19; d_gene: TRBD1; j_gene: TRBJ1-2
CDR3nt: TGTGCCAGCAGCCAGACAGGGGGCAGGTACGAGCAGTACTTC; CDR3aa: CASSQTGGRYEQYF; len: 14; abundance: -; v_gene: TRBV3-1/TRBV3-2; d_gene: TRBD1; j_gene: TRBJ2-7
CDR3nt: TGTGCCAGCAGCTGGACAGGGTCGAGAGGCGGGGAGCTGTTTTTT; CDR3aa: CASSWTGSRGGELFF; len: 15; abundance: -; v_gene: TRBV7-9; d_gene: TRBD1; j_gene: TRBJ2-2
CDR3nt: TGTGCCAGCTCACCACCGCCCGCAGGGGGGCAGTTCTTC; CDR3aa: CASSPPPAGGQFF; len: 13; abundance: once; v_gene: TRBV18; d_gene: TRBD1; j_gene: TRBJ2-1
CDR3nt: TGCAGTCAGCGGAGCCCTGGCATTCAGTACTTC; CDR3aa: CSQRSPGIQYF; len: 11; abundance: -; v_gene: TRBV20-1; d_gene: -; j_gene: TRBJ2-4
CDR3nt: TGTGCCAGTAGGGCGGAGGAAGATACGCAGTATTTT; CDR3aa: CASRAEEDTQYF; len: 12; abundance: once; v_gene: TRBV19; d_gene: -; j_gene: TRBJ2-3
CDR3nt: TGTGCCAGCTCACCTCCCGGGGTTGAGGAGACCCAGTACTTC; CDR3aa: CASSPPGVEETQYF; len: 14; abundance: -; v_gene: TRBV18; d_gene: -; j_gene: TRBJ2-5
CDR3nt: TGTGCCAGCAGCTTAGCTTTAGGGACAGGTGGCTACGGCTACACCTTC; CDR3aa: CASSLALGTGGYGYTF; len: 16; abundance: -; v_gene: TRBV7-9; d_gene: TRBD1; j_gene: TRBJ1-2
CDR3nt: TGCGCCAGCAGCTTGGTTAGCGGCACGGGTTTCAATGCGCAGTTCTTC; CDR3aa: CASSLVSGTGFNAQFF; len: 16; abundance: once; v_gene: TRBV5-1; d_gene: -; j_gene: TRBJ2-1
CDR3nt: TGTGCCAGCAGCCCCCAAAGCGGGTACACCGGGGAGCTGTTTTTT; CDR3aa: CASSPQSGYTGELFF; len: 15; abundance: -; v_gene: TRBV3-1/TRBV3-2; d_gene: -; j_gene: TRBJ2-2